This T cell receptor (beta chain) appears in the sequencing data of a study of molecular identifiers for immune sequencing clone quantification. Study-level information: Replicate experiments took RNA from approximately 22,000 or 94,000 naive CD8 cells, divided it five ways and sequenced four. General observations from the study: Roughly 950,000 naive cells reportedly did not prevent detection of spiked Jurkat TCR RNA from one cell.

TCRdb analysed the PCR reads with MiXCR anew, one entry per CDR3 protein. Among 250,000 to 400,000 distinct CDR3 sequences listed, about 20% were seen once. Germline values: CDR1 MDHEN, CDR2 SYDVKM. The CDR3 runs 16 residues. Trimming took 2 bases from V and 3 from J, leaving 15 bases between them. This clonotype was observed at least ten times. No antigen is known for it. The sequenced sample consisted of naive CD8+ T cells from blood, with Jurkat cell RNA spiked in. The subset is: FACS-sorted CD8+CD4-CCR7+CD45RA+ naive T cells. The clonotype was recovered from a human donor in good health. Some libraries in this study had Jurkat cell RNA spiked in. This rearrangement joins TRBV28 to TRBJ2-3, with D possibly being TRBD2 (6 bases). The CDR3 DNA follows: TGTGCCAGCAGTTTAAGCTTTACCGGGAGAACAGATACGCAGTATTTT. It codes for CASSLSFTGRTDTQYF.